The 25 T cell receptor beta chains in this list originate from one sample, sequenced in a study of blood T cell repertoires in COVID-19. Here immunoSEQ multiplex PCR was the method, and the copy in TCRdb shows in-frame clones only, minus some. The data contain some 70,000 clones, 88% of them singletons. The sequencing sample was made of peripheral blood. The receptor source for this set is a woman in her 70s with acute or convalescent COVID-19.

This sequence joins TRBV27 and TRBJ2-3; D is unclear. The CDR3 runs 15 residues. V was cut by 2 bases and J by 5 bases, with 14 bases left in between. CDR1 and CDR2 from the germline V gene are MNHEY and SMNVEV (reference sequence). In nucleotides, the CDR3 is TGTGCCAGCAGTTTAATAGATTCGTTCGAAGATACGCAGTATTTT. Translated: CASSLIDSFEDTQYF.

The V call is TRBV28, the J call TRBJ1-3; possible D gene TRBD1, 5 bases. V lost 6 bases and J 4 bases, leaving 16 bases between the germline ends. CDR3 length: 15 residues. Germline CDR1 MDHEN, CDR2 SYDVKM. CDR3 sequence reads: CASSPGGLWGNTIYF. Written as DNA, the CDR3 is TGTGCCAGCAGCCCCGGGGGTCTGTGGGGAAACACCATATATTTT.

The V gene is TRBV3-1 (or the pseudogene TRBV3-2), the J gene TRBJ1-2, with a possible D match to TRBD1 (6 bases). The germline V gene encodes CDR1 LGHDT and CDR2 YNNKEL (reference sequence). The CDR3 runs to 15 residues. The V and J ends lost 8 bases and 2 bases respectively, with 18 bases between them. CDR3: CASATARGGNYGYTF. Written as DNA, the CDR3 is TGTGCCAGCGCCACCGCCAGGGGAGGGAACTATGGCTACACCTTC.

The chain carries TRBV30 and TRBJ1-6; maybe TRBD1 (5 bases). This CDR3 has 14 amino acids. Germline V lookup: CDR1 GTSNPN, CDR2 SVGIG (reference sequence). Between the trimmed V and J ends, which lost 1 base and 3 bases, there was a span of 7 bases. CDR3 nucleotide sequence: TGTGCCTGGAGTGGCAGGGACTATAATTCACCCCTCCACTTT. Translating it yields CAWSGRDYNSPLHF.

The CDR3 here is CASSLFSPIVAVYNEQFF. The CDR3 DNA is TGTGCCAGCAGCTTATTTTCCCCCATAGTAGCGGTCTACAATGAGCAGTTCTTC. The rearrangement joins TRBV7-2 to TRBJ2-1, with D perhaps matching TRBD2 (6 bases). Germline lookup yields CDR1 SGHTA and CDR2 FQGNSA. V was clipped by 2 bases and J by 3 bases, with 20 bases between them. This CDR3 contains 18 residues.

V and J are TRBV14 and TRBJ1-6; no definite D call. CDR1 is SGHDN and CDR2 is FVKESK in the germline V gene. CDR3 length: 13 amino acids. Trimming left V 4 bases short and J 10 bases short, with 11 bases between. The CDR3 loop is CASSLDYGSPLHF. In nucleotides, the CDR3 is TGTGCCAGCAGCCTTGACTACGGGTCACCCCTCCACTTT.

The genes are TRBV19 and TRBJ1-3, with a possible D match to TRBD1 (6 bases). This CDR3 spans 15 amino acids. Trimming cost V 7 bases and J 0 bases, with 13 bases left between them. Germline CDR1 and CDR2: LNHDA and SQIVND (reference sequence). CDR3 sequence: CASMQTGYSGNTIYF. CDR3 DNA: TGTGCCAGTATGCAGACAGGATACTCTGGAAACACCATATATTTT.

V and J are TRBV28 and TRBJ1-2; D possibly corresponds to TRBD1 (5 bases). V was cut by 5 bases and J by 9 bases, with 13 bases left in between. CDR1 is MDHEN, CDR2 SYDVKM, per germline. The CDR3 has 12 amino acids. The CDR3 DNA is TGTGCCAGCAGTCGGGACTCTATGAGCTACACCTTC. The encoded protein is CASSRDSMSYTF.

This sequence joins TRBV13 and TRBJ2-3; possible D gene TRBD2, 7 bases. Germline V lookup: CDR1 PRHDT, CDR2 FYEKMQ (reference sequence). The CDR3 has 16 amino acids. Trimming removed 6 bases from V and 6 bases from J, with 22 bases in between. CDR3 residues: CASSPYWGGAPDTQYF. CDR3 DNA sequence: TGTGCCAGCAGTCCATATTGGGGGGGGGCCCCCGATACGCAGTATTTT.

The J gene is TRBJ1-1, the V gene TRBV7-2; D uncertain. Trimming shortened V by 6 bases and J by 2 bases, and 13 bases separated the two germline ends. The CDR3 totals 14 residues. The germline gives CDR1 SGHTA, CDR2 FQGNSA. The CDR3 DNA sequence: TGTGCCAGCAGGCCGTTTAACTATAACACTGAAGCTTTCTTT. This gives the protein CASRPFNYNTEAFF.

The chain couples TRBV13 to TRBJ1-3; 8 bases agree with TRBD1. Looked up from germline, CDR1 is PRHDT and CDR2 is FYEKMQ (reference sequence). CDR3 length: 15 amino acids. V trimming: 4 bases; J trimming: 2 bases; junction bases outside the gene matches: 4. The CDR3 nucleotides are TGTGCCAGCAGCTCAAAGACAGGGGCTGGAAACACCATATATTTT. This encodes CASSSKTGAGNTIYF.

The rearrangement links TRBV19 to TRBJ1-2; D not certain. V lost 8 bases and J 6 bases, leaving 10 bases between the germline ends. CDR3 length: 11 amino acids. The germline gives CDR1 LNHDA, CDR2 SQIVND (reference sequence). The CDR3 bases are TGTGCCAGTGGGAGGGTCGATGGCTACACCTTC. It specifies CASGRVDGYTF.

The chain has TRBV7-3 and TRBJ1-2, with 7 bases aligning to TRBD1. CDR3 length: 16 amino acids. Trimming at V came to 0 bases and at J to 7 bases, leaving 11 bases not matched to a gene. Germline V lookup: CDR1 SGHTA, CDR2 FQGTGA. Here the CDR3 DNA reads TGTGCCAGCAGCTTAACTTCCCAGACAGGGACCGGTGGCTACACCTTC. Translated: CASSLTSQTGTGGYTF.

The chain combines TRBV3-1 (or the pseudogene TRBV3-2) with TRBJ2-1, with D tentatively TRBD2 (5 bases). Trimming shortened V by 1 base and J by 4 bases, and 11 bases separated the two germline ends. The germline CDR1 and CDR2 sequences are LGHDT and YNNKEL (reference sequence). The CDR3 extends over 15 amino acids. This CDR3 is CASSQGAGGYNEQFF. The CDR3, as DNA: TGTGCCAGCAGCCAAGGGGCAGGAGGTTACAATGAGCAGTTCTTC.

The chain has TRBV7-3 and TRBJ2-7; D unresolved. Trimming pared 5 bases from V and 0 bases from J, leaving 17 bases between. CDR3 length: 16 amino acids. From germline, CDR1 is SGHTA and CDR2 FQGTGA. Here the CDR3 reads CASSLSPEASSYEQYF. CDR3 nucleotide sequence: TGTGCCAGCAGCCTCTCCCCCGAGGCTAGCTCCTACGAGCAGTACTTC.

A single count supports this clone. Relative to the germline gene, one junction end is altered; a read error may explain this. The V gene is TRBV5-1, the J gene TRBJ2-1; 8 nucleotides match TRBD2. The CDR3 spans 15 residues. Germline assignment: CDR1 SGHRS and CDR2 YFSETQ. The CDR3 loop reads CARSRGGGGNNEQFF. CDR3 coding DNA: TGCGCCCGCAGCCGCGGGGGCGGGGGGAACAATGAGCAGTTCTTC.

Here the CDR3 DNA reads TGTGCCAGCAGCTTACAGGGTCGCGGTAATGAAAAACTGTTTTTT. This sequence encodes CASSLQGRGNEKLFF. The rearrangement uses TRBV5-5 and TRBJ1-4, with a possible D match to TRBD1 (6 bases). Germline V CDR1 and CDR2: SGHKS, YYEKEE (reference sequence). Trimming removed 2 bases at V and 4 bases at J, with 12 bases between. The CDR3 spans 15 residues.

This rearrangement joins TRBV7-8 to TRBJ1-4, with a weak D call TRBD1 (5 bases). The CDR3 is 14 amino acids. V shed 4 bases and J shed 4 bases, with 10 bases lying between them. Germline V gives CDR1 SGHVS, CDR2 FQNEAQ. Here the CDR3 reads CASSSQGLNEKLFF. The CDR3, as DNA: TGTGCCAGCAGCTCGCAGGGTCTTAATGAAAAACTGTTTTTT. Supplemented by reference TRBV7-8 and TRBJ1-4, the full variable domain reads GAGVSQSPRYKVAKRGQDVALRCDPISGHVSLFWYQQALGQGPEFLTYFQNEAQLDKSGLPSDRFFAERPEGSVSTLKIQRTQQEDSAVYLCASSSQGLNEKLFFGSGTQLSVL.

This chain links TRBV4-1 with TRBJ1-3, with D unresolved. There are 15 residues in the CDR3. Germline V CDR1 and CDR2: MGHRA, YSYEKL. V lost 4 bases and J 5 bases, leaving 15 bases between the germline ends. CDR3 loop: CASSPTTPVRNTIYF. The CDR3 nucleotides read TGCGCCAGCAGCCCAACGACACCCGTCCGAAACACCATATATTTT.

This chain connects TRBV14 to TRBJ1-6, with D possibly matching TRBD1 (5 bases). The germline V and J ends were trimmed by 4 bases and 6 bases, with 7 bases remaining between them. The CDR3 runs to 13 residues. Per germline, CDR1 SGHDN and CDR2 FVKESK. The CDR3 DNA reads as TGTGCCAGCAGCCGGGGCCTTAATTCACCCCTCCACTTT. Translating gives CASSRGLNSPLHF. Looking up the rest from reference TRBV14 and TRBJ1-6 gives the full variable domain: EAGVTQFPSHSVIEKGQTVTLRCDPISGHDNLYWYRRVMGKEIKFLLHFVKESKQDESGMPNNRFLAERTGGTYSTLKVQPAELEDSGVYFCASSRGLNSPLHFGNGTRLTVT.

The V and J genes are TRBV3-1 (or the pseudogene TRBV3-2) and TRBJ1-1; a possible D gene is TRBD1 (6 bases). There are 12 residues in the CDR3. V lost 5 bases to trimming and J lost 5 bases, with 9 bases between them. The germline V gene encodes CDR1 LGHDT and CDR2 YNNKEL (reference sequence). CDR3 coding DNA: TGTGCCAGCAGCGGGCAGGGGACTGAAGCTTTCTTT. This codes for CASSGQGTEAFF.

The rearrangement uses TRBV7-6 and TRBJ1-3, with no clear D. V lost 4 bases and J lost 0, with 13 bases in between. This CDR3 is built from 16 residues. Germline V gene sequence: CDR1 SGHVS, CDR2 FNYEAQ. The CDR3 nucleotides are TGTGCCAGCAGCTGGCCGACTGATAGCTCTGGAAACACCATATATTTT. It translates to CASSWPTDSSGNTIYF.

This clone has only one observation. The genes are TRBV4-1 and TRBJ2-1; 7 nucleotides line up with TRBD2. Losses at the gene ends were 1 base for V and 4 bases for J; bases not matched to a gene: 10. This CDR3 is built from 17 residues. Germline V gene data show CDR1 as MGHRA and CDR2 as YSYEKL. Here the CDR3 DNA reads TGCGCCAGCAGCCAAGGGAGCCTAGCGGAATCTTACAATGAGCAGTTCTTC. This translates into CASSQGSLAESYNEQFF.

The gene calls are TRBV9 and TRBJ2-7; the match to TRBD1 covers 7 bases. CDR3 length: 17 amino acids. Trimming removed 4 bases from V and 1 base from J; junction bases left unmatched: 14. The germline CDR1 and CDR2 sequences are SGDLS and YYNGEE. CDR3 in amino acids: CASSPGQSPVGSYEQYF. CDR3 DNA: TGTGCCAGCAGCCCGGGACAGTCTCCCGTTGGGTCCTACGAGCAGTACTTC.

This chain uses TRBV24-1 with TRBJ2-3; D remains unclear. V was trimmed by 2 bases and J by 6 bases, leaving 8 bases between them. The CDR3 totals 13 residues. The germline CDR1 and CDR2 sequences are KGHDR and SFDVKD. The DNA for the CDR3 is TGTGCCACCAGTGATTCCTATTACGATACGCAGTATTTT. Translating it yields CATSDSYYDTQYF.